Below are 26 T cell receptor beta chains sequenced from a single sample in a study of T-cell memory formation after mild COVID-19. TCRdb itself ran the 5' RACE reads through MiXCR, one entry per CDR3 protein. The sample holds more than 110,000 distinct CDR3 sequences, 25% seen once. Sequenced sample: PBMCs or a T cell subset sorted from them (not recorded which). The receptors originated from an adult woman who had mild COVID-19 (a few samples of this study predate the infection). Cell type and time point are not known.

A few counts support this clonotype. The CDR3 DNA is TGTGCCAGCACACGATGCCACTACGGGGGGACAGAGAACACTGAAGCTTTCTTT. Residues: CASTRCHYGGTENTEAFF. The rearrangement joins TRBV21-1 to TRBJ1-1; the table calls TRBD1, which could not be checked here. TRBV21-1 constitutes a pseudogene. This CDR3 has 18 amino acids.

V usage is TRBV9 and J usage is TRBJ2-7, with 9 nucleotides matching TRBD2. The CDR3 loop spans 15 amino acids. V shed 4 bases and J 7 bases; nucleotides not matched to a gene: 12. The germline V gene has CDR1 SGDLS and CDR2 YYNGEE. CDR3 coding DNA: TGTGCCAGCAGCACCTATAGCGGGGGCCTCGGTGAGCAGTACTTC. Translated: CASSTYSGGLGEQYF.

This clonotype was counted a few times. Relative to the germline gene, one junction end is altered; a read error may explain this. The V gene is TRBV7-7, the J gene TRBJ2-5; D remains unclear. The CDR3 covers 14 residues. CDR1 SSHAT and CDR2 FNYEAQ come from the germline V gene (reference sequence). The CDR3 DNA follows: TGTGCTAGCAGCTTATACGGTGCGGTAGAGACCCAGTACTTC. As protein: CASSLYGAVETQYF. The full variable domain, its missing parts supplied by reference TRBV7-7 and TRBJ2-5, is GAGVSQSPRYKVTKRGQDVTLRCDPISSHATLYWYQQALGQGPEFLTYFNYEAQPDKSGLPSDRFSAERPEGSISTLTIQRTEQRDSAMYRCASSLYGAVETQYFGPGTRLLVL.

Only a few counts were recorded for this clonotype. The chain combines TRBV5-5 with TRBJ2-2; 13 nucleotides agree with TRBD2. J gave up 4 bases and V 3 bases, and 9 bases lay outside the gene matches. CDR1 and CDR2 (germline): SGHKS, YYEKEE (reference sequence). The CDR3 totals 18 residues. This CDR3 reads CASSYRTSGGPPTGELFF. The CDR3 DNA reads as TGTGCCAGCAGCTATCGGACTAGCGGGGGCCCCCCCACCGGGGAGCTGTTTTTT. Looking up the rest from reference TRBV5-5 and TRBJ2-2 gives the full variable domain: DAGVTQSPTHLIKTRGQQVTLRCSPISGHKSVSWYQQVLGQGPQFIFQYYEKEERGRGNFPDRFSARQFPNYSSELNVNALLLGDSALYLCASSYRTSGGPPTGELFFGEGSRLTVL.

This clonotype was counted only a few times. V is TRBV18 and J is TRBJ2-1; the match to TRBD1 covers 7 bases. The V gene's germline CDR1 is KGHSH and CDR2 LQKENI. Losses at the gene ends were 3 bases for V and 2 bases for J; bases not matched to a gene: 1. The CDR3 has 14 amino acids. CDR3 coding DNA: TGTGCCAGCTCACCCGGGACAGCCTACAATGAGCAGTTCTTC. Its protein product is CASSPGTAYNEQFF. The variable domain in full, completed from reference TRBV18 and TRBJ2-1, reads NAGVMQNPRHLVRRRGQEARLRCSPMKGHSHVYWYRQLPEEGLKFMVYLQKENIIDESGMPKERFSAEFPKEGPSILRIQQVVRGDSAAYFCASSPGTAYNEQFFGPGTRLTVL.

The CDR3 spells CASSFGMNTEAFF. The CDR3, as DNA: TGTGCCAGCAGCTTCGGGATGAACACTGAAGCTTTCTTT. The chain employs TRBV7-9 and TRBJ1-1; D gene ambiguous. Germline-derived CDR1 and CDR2 are SEHNR and FQNEAQ (reference sequence). The CDR3 is made up of 13 amino acids. Trimming removed 3 bases at V and 0 bases at J, with 5 bases between.

The sample holds a few counts of this clonotype. The rearrangement links TRBV6-2 or TRBV6-3 to TRBJ2-3; TRBD1 agrees at 8 bases. V gave up 6 bases and J gave up 5 bases; unmatched junction bases: 13. Germline V gene sequence: CDR1 MNHEY, CDR2 SVGEGT. This CDR3 has 16 residues. CDR3 sequence: CASRRTGQGSGDTQYF. CDR3 bases: TGTGCCAGCAGACGTACTGGACAGGGATCCGGAGATACGCAGTATTTT.

This clonotype was seen only a few times. The chain combines TRBV6-6 with TRBJ2-3; D tentatively fits TRBD1 or TRBD2 (5 bases each). Germline values: CDR1 MNHNY, CDR2 SVGAGI (reference sequence). Trimming stripped 2 bases from V and 3 bases from J, with 9 bases between. The CDR3 extends over 14 amino acids. CDR3 sequence reads: CASSYGTGTDTQYF. The CDR3 DNA is TGTGCCAGCAGTTACGGGACGGGTACAGATACGCAGTATTTT.

This clonotype was counted a few times. This chain joins TRBV15 and TRBJ1-1; D is ambiguous. This CDR3 contains 12 residues. The V and J ends lost 1 base and 2 bases respectively, with 2 bases between them. The germline V gene encodes CDR1 LNHNV and CDR2 YYDKDF (reference sequence). The CDR3 loop reads CATSRANTEAFF. The CDR3 DNA reads TGTGCCACCAGCAGAGCCAACACTGAAGCTTTCTTT.

This clonotype was counted only a few times. The chain links TRBV7-9 to TRBJ2-7; no definite D call. With 5 bases removed from V and 7 bases from J, the gap between germline ends came to 18 bases. Germline V gene data show CDR1 as SEHNR and CDR2 as FQNEAQ (reference sequence). This CDR3 has 14 residues. CDR3 in amino acids: CASSLREQLLEQYF. The CDR3 nucleotides read TGTGCCAGCAGCCTCCGAGAGCAGCTCTTGGAGCAGTACTTC.

The chain uses TRBV10-3 and TRBJ2-6; a possible D gene is TRBD2 (6 bases). Germline V gene lookup returns CDR1 ENHRY and CDR2 SYGVKD. V lost 1 base to trimming and J lost 3 bases, with 16 bases between them. This CDR3 is 18 amino acids long. This CDR3 reads CAISEFWDGGNGANVLTF. In nucleotides, the CDR3 is TGTGCCATCAGTGAGTTCTGGGACGGAGGGAATGGGGCCAACGTCCTGACTTTC.

The chain carries TRBV7-9 and TRBJ2-1; D perhaps matches TRBD2 (5 bases). Germline assignment: CDR1 SEHNR and CDR2 FQNEAQ (reference sequence). Trimming stripped 1 base from V and 4 bases from J, with 14 bases between. The CDR3 runs 16 residues. The CDR3 bases are TGTGCCAGCAGCTTAGTTCCAGCGGAACCTTACAATGAGCAGTTCTTC. Protein product: CASSLVPAEPYNEQFF.

This chain links TRBV5-6 with TRBJ2-5; 7 bases align to TRBD1. J was trimmed by 5 bases and V by 2 bases; bases with no gene match: 3. Germline CDR1 reads SGHDT; CDR2 reads YYEEEE. CDR3 size: 13 residues. The CDR3 region is CASSFGTVETQYF. CDR3 in DNA: TGTGCCAGCAGCTTTGGGACAGTGGAGACCCAGTACTTC.

At least ten counts were recorded for this clonotype. V usage is TRBV7-6 and J usage is TRBJ2-1, with TRBD2 matching 9 bases. The CDR3 has 16 residues. The V gene end was trimmed by 0 bases and the J gene end by 5 bases; junction bases not matched to a gene: 5. CDR1 and CDR2 from the germline V gene are SGHVS and FNYEAQ. This CDR3 reads CASSLAGLAPNNEQFF. CDR3 nucleotides: TGTGCCAGCAGCTTAGCCGGACTAGCGCCTAACAATGAGCAGTTCTTC.

J is TRBJ2-4 and V is TRBV7-8, with 8 positions matching TRBD2. Germline V gives CDR1 SGHVS, CDR2 FQNEAQ. The length of the CDR3 is 18 residues. J lost 3 bases, V lost 1 base, and 11 bases had no gene match. As DNA, the CDR3 is TGTGCCAGCAGCTTAGACCGGGAGGGGCTAGGTAACAAAAACATTCAGTACTTC. Protein product: CASSLDREGLGNKNIQYF.

V usage is TRBV7-2 and J usage is TRBJ1-2, with D tentatively TRBD1 (5 bases). The germline V gene encodes CDR1 SGHTA and CDR2 FQGNSA. This CDR3 is 15 amino acids long. V gave up 5 bases and J gave up 4 bases, with 17 bases separating them. DNA for the CDR3: TGTGCCAGCAGCCAAACCTGGGGCGGATCCTATGGCTACACCTTC. The encoded protein is CASSQTWGGSYGYTF.

This clonotype was counted between two and nine times. V gene TRBV4-2 combines with J gene TRBJ1-5; D gene unclear. The V end was cut by 0 bases, the J end by 1 base, with 13 bases between. Germline V gives CDR1 LGHNA, CDR2 YNFKEQ. The CDR3 contains 17 residues. CDR3 region: CASSQDFPGTSNQPQHF. CDR3 nucleotide sequence: TGTGCCAGCAGCCAAGATTTTCCGGGAACCAGCAATCAGCCCCAGCATTTT.

This clonotype was seen a handful of times. This chain links TRBV4-1 with TRBJ1-4; 7 bases line up with TRBD1. The CDR3 length is 14 residues. J was trimmed by 5 bases and V by 1 base; bases with no gene match: 1. Germline CDR1 and CDR2: MGHRA and YSYEKL. DNA for the CDR3: TGCGCCAGCAGCCAAGGACAGGGAAATGAAAAACTGTTTTTT. Protein sequence: CASSQGQGNEKLFF.

This clonotype was seen a few times. This chain connects TRBV12-3 or TRBV12-4 to TRBJ2-3; possible D gene TRBD1, 5 bases. The CDR3 loop spans 13 amino acids. V was cut by 3 bases and J by 2 bases, with 6 bases left in between. In DNA, the CDR3 is TGTGCCAGCAGTTTGGACAACACAGATACGCAGTATTTT. Protein product: CASSLDNTDTQYF.

The V call is TRBV12-3 or TRBV12-4, the J call TRBJ2-6, with D unresolved. The CDR3 sequence is 14 residues long. Trimming took 5 bases from V and 9 from J, leaving 14 bases between them. The CDR3 DNA reads as TGTGCCAGCAGTCCCCTATCCCAAAACAACGTCCTGACTTTC. It translates to CASSPLSQNNVLTF.

The chain recombines TRBV6-5 with TRBJ1-1, with D perhaps matching TRBD1 (5 bases). Germline loops: CDR1 MNHEY, CDR2 SVGAGI. The V gene lost 0 bases and the J gene lost 7 bases, with 18 bases spanning the gap. The CDR3 extends over 16 amino acids. This CDR3 is CASSYSMAPRDFEAFF. The CDR3 bases are TGTGCCAGCAGTTACTCGATGGCCCCCCGGGACTTTGAAGCTTTCTTT.

This clonotype was observed a few times. V gene TRBV29-1 combines with J gene TRBJ2-7; TRBD2 agrees at 9 bases. Germline-derived CDR1 and CDR2 are SQVTM and ANQGSEA. Unmatched junction bases numbered 6, after V lost 4 bases and J lost 2 bases. CDR3 length equals 14 residues. CDR3 amino acids: CSVVRTSDPYEQYF. DNA of the CDR3: TGCAGCGTTGTGAGGACTAGCGATCCCTACGAGCAGTACTTC.

The rearrangement links TRBV4-2 to TRBJ2-1; no clear D. V was trimmed by 5 bases and J by 7 bases, leaving 12 bases between them. CDR3 length: 13 amino acids. Germline assignment: CDR1 LGHNA and CDR2 YNFKEQ. DNA for the CDR3: TGTGCCAGCAGCTCACCGACATGTAATGAGCAGTTCTTC. Protein: CASSSPTCNEQFF.

This clonotype has more than one count but fewer than ten. The chain combines TRBV11-2 with TRBJ2-7; tentative D call: TRBD2 (6 bases). The germline V gene encodes CDR1 SGHAT and CDR2 FQNNGV. The CDR3 loop spans 12 amino acids. Trimming took 4 bases from V and 6 from J, leaving 10 bases between them. The CDR3 coding sequence is TGTGCCAGCAGCTACGCCGGGGGCGAGCAGTACTTC. Amino acids: CASSYAGGEQYF. Combining the CDR3 with reference TRBV11-2 and TRBJ2-7 gives the whole variable domain EAGVAQSPRYKIIEKRQSVAFWCNPISGHATLYWYQQILGQGPKLLIQFQNNGVVDDSQLPKDRFSAERLKGVDSTLKIQPAKLEDSAVYLCASSYAGGEQYFGPGTRLTVT.

This chain uses TRBV27 with TRBJ1-2, with D maybe TRBD1 (6 bases). With 3 bases removed from V and 4 bases from J, the gap between germline ends came to 15 bases. The germline V gene has CDR1 MNHEY and CDR2 SMNVEV (reference sequence). The CDR3 consists of 15 residues. The CDR3 DNA follows: TGTGCCAGCAGTTTGGGGGCCGGGGCCGTCTATGGCTACACCTTC. Protein sequence: CASSLGAGAVYGYTF.

This clonotype was seen only once. The J gene is TRBJ1-1, the V gene TRBV9, with D tentatively TRBD1 (6 bases). The CDR3 covers 14 residues. The germline V gene has CDR1 SGDLS and CDR2 YYNGEE. V lost 1 base, J lost 0 bases, and 7 bases lay in between. The CDR3 nucleotides are TGTGCCAGCAGCGTATCAGGGGTGAACACTGAAGCTTTCTTT. Translation: CASSVSGVNTEAFF. Using reference TRBV9 and TRBJ1-1 for the parts outside the CDR3, the full variable domain is DSGVTQTPKHLITATGQRVTLRCSPRSGDLSVYWYQQSLDQGLQFLIQYYNGEERAKGNILERFSAQQFPDLHSELNLSSLELGDSALYFCASSVSGVNTEAFFGQGTRLTVV.